This TCR beta chain derives from a study of CD4 T cells in relation to SARS-CoV-2 and coronaviruses. CDR1 is SGHNT and CDR2 is YYREEE in the germline V gene (reference sequence). The V segment lost 4 bases and the J segment 3 bases; nucleotides outside the gene matches: 10. The CDR3 sequence is 16 residues long. Before the COVID-19 pandemic, during about 2011-2019, CD4+ T cells were taken from unexposed donors. Isolation of CD4+ T cells took place after approximately 10 days in culture. This clone is medium-sized in the sample. Antigen unknown. The method was immunoSEQ multiplex PCR; TCRdb's version includes in-frame clones alone and lacks a portion of them. Among some 28,000 clones, 74% were seen once, and the ten largest hold 20% to 25%.

Input material: CD4+ T cells from PBMCs, cultured in vitro. This chain uses TRBV5-4 with TRBJ1-3, with 7 bases matching TRBD1. This TCR was sampled from a human donor in good health. For the CDR3, the DNA is TGTGCCAGCAGCACACGAGGGGGCGCAGTTGGAAACACCATATATTTT. This gives the protein CASSTRGGAVGNTIYF. The variable domain in full, with the rest retrieved from reference TRBV5-4 and TRBJ1-3, is ETGVTQSPTHLIKTRGQQVTLRCSSQSGHNTVSWYQQALGQGPQFIFQYYREEENGRGNFPPRFSGLQFPNYSSELNVNALELDDSALYLCASSTRGGAVGNTIYFGEGSWLTVV.